This TCR beta chain was observed in a study of identical twins' blood T cells. Findings and caveats of the study: Top TCRbeta clonotypes were shared more with twin than unrelated donors.

One entry per CDR3 protein, called by TCRdb with MiXCR from the 5' RACE reads. This sample has roughly 340,000 distinct CDR3 sequences, with over 25% found just once. CDR1 is SQVTM and CDR2 is ANQGSEA in the germline V gene. The CDR3 spans 13 residues. V was cut by 7 bases and J by 7 bases, with 19 bases left in between. As regards this clonotype: Its specificity is not known.

The sample comprised PBMCs. The source is a woman aged 18 to 55 in good health. J is TRBJ1-2 and V is TRBV29-1; weak D call: TRBD1 (5 bases). This CDR3 reads CSGTRATSGGYTF. The CDR3 nucleotides are TGCAGCGGGACCAGGGCCACCTCAGGTGGCTACACCTTC.